A single sample gave rise to the 9 T cell receptor beta chains below, sequenced in a study of blood T cell repertoires in COVID-19. Libraries were prepared by immunoSEQ multiplex PCR; TCRdb keeps only in-frame clonotypes and omits some of them. The sample carries under 450,000 clones, roughly 90% recorded once. The sequenced sample was PBMCs or T cells enriched from blood (not recorded which). These receptors all stem from a woman in her thirties who had recovered from COVID-19.

The chain recombines TRBV24-1 with TRBJ1-6, with 7 positions matching TRBD1. The CDR3 loop spans 14 amino acids. CDR1 is KGHDR, CDR2 SFDVKD, per germline. The J segment lost 5 bases and the V segment lost 5 bases, leaving 2 bases of the junction unmatched. CDR3 protein: CATSGQGDNSPLHF. DNA of the CDR3: TGTGCCACCAGTGGACAGGGAGATAATTCACCCCTCCACTTT.

The chain is built from TRBV5-1 and TRBJ2-2; no clear D. The CDR3 runs to 14 residues. The V and J ends lost 2 bases and 4 bases respectively, with 9 bases between them. Germline V gene data show CDR1 as SGHRS and CDR2 as YFSETQ. CDR3 sequence reads: CASSFGTTTGELFF. CDR3 in DNA: TGCGCCAGCAGCTTTGGTACAACCACCGGGGAGCTGTTTTTT.

This chain joins TRBV24-1 and TRBJ2-2; 8 nucleotides match TRBD1. Losses at the gene ends were 4 bases for V and 4 bases for J; bases not matched to a gene: 7. The germline V gene has CDR1 KGHDR and CDR2 SFDVKD. The CDR3 has 16 residues. In nucleotides, the CDR3 is TGTGCCACCAGTGAAAGTGGGACAGGAACCACCGGGGAGCTGTTTTTT. Its protein is CATSESGTGTTGELFF.

V is TRBV18 and J is TRBJ2-3; perhaps TRBD2 as D (6 bases). From germline, CDR1 is KGHSH and CDR2 LQKENI. The V end was cut by 0 bases, the J end by 1 base, with 14 bases between. The CDR3 length is 17 residues. The CDR3 bases are TGTGCCAGCTCACCACCGGGACTTCGAGGAGGCACAGATACGCAGTATTTT. This translates into CASSPPGLRGGTDTQYF.

This chain joins TRBV6-6 and TRBJ2-7; D call uncertain. Germline V lookup: CDR1 MNHNY, CDR2 SVGAGI (reference sequence). With 2 bases removed from V and 2 bases from J, the gap between germline ends came to 10 bases. CDR3 length equals 14 residues. CDR3 nucleotides: TGTGCCAGCAGTTACCTAGAACGGACCTACGAGCAGTACTTC. Translating gives CASSYLERTYEQYF.

This chain connects TRBV5-1 to TRBJ1-1; 10 nucleotides align to TRBD1. Germline assignment: CDR1 SGHRS and CDR2 YFSETQ. This CDR3 is 13 amino acids long. V shed 4 bases, J shed 4 bases, and the junction held 1 base outside the gene matches. CDR3 bases: TGCGCCAGCAGCGGGGACAGGGGCACTGAAGCTTTCTTT. Amino acid sequence: CASSGDRGTEAFF.

This clone was seen only a few times. J is TRBJ2-4 and V is TRBV13, with D perhaps matching TRBD1 (5 bases). CDR1 and CDR2 (germline): PRHDT, FYEKMQ (reference sequence). The CDR3 sequence is 12 residues long. V was trimmed by 3 bases and J by 7 bases, leaving 7 bases between them. In DNA form, the CDR3 reads TGTGCCAGCAGCTTCTCAGGGAACATTCAGTACTTC. It encodes CASSFSGNIQYF.

The DNA for the CDR3 is TGTGCCAGCAGGTCCGGGAGGGGTACCGGGGAGCTGTTTTTT. Its translation: CASRSGRGTGELFF. The chain couples TRBV2 to TRBJ2-2, with 8 bases fitting TRBD2. CDR1 and CDR2 (germline): SNHLY, FYNNEI. This CDR3 has 14 residues. The V segment lost 6 bases and the J segment 5 bases; nucleotides outside the gene matches: 5.

The chain uses TRBV28 and TRBJ2-7, with 9 bases matching TRBD2. Germline lookup yields CDR1 MDHEN and CDR2 SYDVKM. CDR3 length: 14 amino acids. Trimming removed 6 bases from V and 0 bases from J; junction bases left unmatched: 3. The CDR3 protein is CASRIAGDSYEQYF. The CDR3 DNA reads as TGTGCCAGCAGGATAGCGGGGGACTCCTACGAGCAGTACTTC.